The 4 T cell receptor beta chains reported below all come from one sample, sequenced in a study of T cells in localized non-small cell lung cancer. Produced via immunoSEQ multiplex PCR; TCRdb's table is partial and in-frame only. The data hold around 4,400 clones, with around a third observed a single time. Sequenced material: lung tumor tissue, taken before any cancer treatment. The receptors stem from a man aged 35-75 years with stage II squamous cell lung carcinoma.

J is TRBJ2-2 and V is TRBV30; D is uncertain. Trimming shortened V by 2 bases and J by 0 bases, and 7 bases separated the two germline ends. Per germline, CDR1 GTSNPN and CDR2 SVGIG (reference sequence). The CDR3 loop spans 14 amino acids. The CDR3 protein is CAWSPLSNTGELFF. CDR3 nucleotides: TGTGCCTGGAGTCCCCTTTCGAACACCGGGGAGCTGTTTTTT.

This clone was recorded a few times. V is TRBV5-1 and J is TRBJ1-1; D might be TRBD1 (5 bases). CDR1 and CDR2 from the germline V gene are SGHRS and YFSETQ. The V and J ends lost 7 bases and 0 bases respectively, with 16 bases between them. The CDR3 extends over 15 amino acids. The CDR3 is CASGPDTILNTEAFF. CDR3 sequence (DNA): TGCGCCAGCGGACCGGACACAATCCTGAACACTGAAGCTTTCTTT.

The rearrangement joins TRBV30 to TRBJ1-4; the D is unclear. This CDR3 contains 13 residues. The V end was cut by 3 bases, the J end by 7 bases, with 12 bases between. Germline values: CDR1 GTSNPN, CDR2 SVGIG (reference sequence). The CDR3 here is CAWRKESGEKLFF. The CDR3 coding sequence is TGTGCCTGGAGAAAGGAGTCCGGTGAAAAACTGTTTTTT.

This clone was detected a few times. The chain has TRBV11-3 and TRBJ2-5, with D possibly matching TRBD2 (6 bases). The V end was cut by 5 bases, the J end by 1 base, with 17 bases between. Germline lookup yields CDR1 SGHNT and CDR2 YENEEA. The CDR3 totals 16 residues. The CDR3 here is CASSIGTLWPQETQYF. The CDR3 region has the DNA TGTGCCAGCAGCATTGGGACTCTGTGGCCCCAAGAGACCCAGTACTTC.